A single sample is the source of the 11 T cell receptor beta chains below, sequenced in a study of cytomegalovirus exposure and HLA in healthy donors. The protocol was immunoSEQ multiplex PCR, while the TCRdb copy is restricted to in-frame clones and leaves out a portion. The sample has 150,000 or so clones, about 89% seen once; the top ten hold 3% to 3.5%. The sample taken for sequencing was PBMCs. These receptors were collected from a woman aged 18-30 years in good health and CMV-seropositive.

The chain employs TRBV28 and TRBJ2-3; 8 bases are shared with TRBD2. From germline, CDR1 is MDHEN and CDR2 SYDVKM. This CDR3 is built from 17 residues. The trim removed 3 bases at V and 2 bases at J, leaving 10 bases unmatched. CDR3 in amino acids: CASSFSGEGTNTDTQYF. The CDR3 region has the DNA TGTGCCAGCAGTTTTAGCGGGGAAGGAACTAACACAGATACGCAGTATTTT. The whole variable domain, remainder taken from reference TRBV28 and TRBJ2-3, is DVKVTQSSRYLVKRTGEKVFLECVQDMDHENMFWYRQDPGLGLRLIYFSYDVKMKEKGDIPEGYSVSREKKERFSLILESASTNQTSMYLCASSFSGEGTNTDTQYFGPGTRLTVL.

The rearrangement uses TRBV5-1 and TRBJ2-5; D not certain. V gave up 2 bases and J gave up 4 bases, with 15 bases separating them. Germline-derived CDR1 and CDR2 are SGHRS and YFSETQ. The CDR3 extends over 15 amino acids. CDR3 in amino acids: CASSFSLEVGETQYF. Written as DNA, the CDR3 is TGCGCCAGCAGCTTTAGTCTAGAGGTCGGAGAGACCCAGTACTTC. The variable domain in full, completed from reference TRBV5-1 and TRBJ2-5, reads KAGVTQTPRYLIKTRGQQVTLSCSPISGHRSVSWYQQTPGQGLQFLFEYFSETQRNKGNFPGRFSGRQFSNSRSEMNVSTLELGDSALYLCASSFSLEVGETQYFGPGTRLLVL.

The table lists this clone with a count of one. The chain uses TRBV2 and TRBJ2-7; 7 bases line up with TRBD1. Looked up from germline, CDR1 is SNHLY and CDR2 is FYNNEI. Trimming at V came to 4 bases and at J to 6 bases, leaving 9 bases not matched to a gene. CDR3 length: 14 amino acids. The DNA for the CDR3 is TGTGCCAGCAGTGTTATGCGACAGGGTGGCGAGCAGTACTTC. Its protein product is CASSVMRQGGEQYF.

V gene TRBV5-1 combines with J gene TRBJ2-2; D is undetermined. The germline V gene encodes CDR1 SGHRS and CDR2 YFSETQ. The V and J ends lost 4 bases and 5 bases respectively, with 15 bases between them. CDR3 length: 15 amino acids. CDR3 nucleotides: TGCGCCAGCAGCGGAATGCGACCCAGGACCGGGGAGCTGTTTTTT. Amino acid sequence: CASSGMRPRTGELFF.

Here the CDR3 DNA reads TGTGCCAGCAGCGTAGACAGGGTTACCGGGGCCAACGTCCTGACTTTC. It translates to CASSVDRVTGANVLTF. J is TRBJ2-6 and V is TRBV9, with D maybe TRBD1 (6 bases). Between the trimmed V and J ends, which lost 0 bases and 4 bases, there was a span of 11 bases. The germline CDR1 and CDR2 sequences are SGDLS and YYNGEE. The length of the CDR3 is 16 residues.

This clone was found a few times. The V call is TRBV18, the J call TRBJ1-2; D might be TRBD1 (5 bases). The CDR3 has 14 residues. Deletions cut 5 bases from V and 4 bases from J, with 14 bases between. The germline V gene encodes CDR1 KGHSH and CDR2 LQKENI. CDR3 coding DNA: TGTGCCAGCTCAATAGACAGTTTCGGCTATGGCTACACCTTC. This gives the protein CASSIDSFGYGYTF.

This clone was counted a few times. V usage is TRBV6-1 and J usage is TRBJ2-7, with 10 bases matching TRBD2. The CDR3 runs to 17 residues. The trim removed 2 bases at V and 5 bases at J, leaving 12 bases unmatched. The V gene's germline CDR1 is MNHNS and CDR2 SASEGT. CDR3 in amino acids: CASSEWHLLAGQNEQYF. The CDR3, as DNA: TGTGCCAGCAGTGAATGGCACCTACTAGCGGGACAAAACGAGCAGTACTTC.

V usage is TRBV15 and J usage is TRBJ2-6, with D possibly TRBD1 on 6 matching bases. The CDR3 totals 16 residues. Trimming shortened V by 3 bases and J by 0 bases, and 9 bases separated the two germline ends. Germline lookup yields CDR1 LNHNV and CDR2 YYDKDF (reference sequence). In nucleotides, the CDR3 is TGTGCCACCAGCAGGTTACAGGGCTCTGGGGCCAACGTCCTGACTTTC. It specifies CATSRLQGSGANVLTF. Full variable domain (missing parts from reference TRBV15 and TRBJ2-6): DAMVIQNPRYQVTQFGKPVTLSCSQTLNHNVMYWYQQKSSQAPKLLFHYYDKDFNNEADTPDNFQSRRPNTSFCFLDIRSPGLGDTAMYLCATSRLQGSGANVLTFGAGSRLTVL.

The gene calls are TRBV11-2 and TRBJ2-1, with 9 bases matching TRBD1. This CDR3 comprises 16 residues. CDR1 is SGHAT, CDR2 FQNNGV, per germline. The V gene end was trimmed by 1 base and the J gene end by 3 bases; junction bases not matched to a gene: 4. The CDR3 nucleotides read TGTGCCAGCAGCTTAGGGACAGGGGCGATCTACAATGAGCAGTTCTTC. Amino acids: CASSLGTGAIYNEQFF.

This clone was seen a few times. This rearrangement joins TRBV30 to TRBJ1-1, with a possible D match to TRBD1 (5 bases). Between the trimmed V and J ends, which lost 7 bases and 1 base, there was a span of 10 bases. Looked up from germline, CDR1 is GTSNPN and CDR2 is SVGIG (reference sequence). CDR3 length equals 12 residues. The CDR3 sequence is CAFAQGNTEAFF. The CDR3 bases are TGTGCCTTTGCCCAGGGGAACACTGAAGCTTTCTTT. Complete variable domain (other parts from reference TRBV30 and TRBJ1-1): SQTIHQWPATLVQPVGSPLSLECTVEGTSNPNLYWYRQAAGRGLQLLFYSVGIGQISSEVPQNLSASRPQDRQFILSSKKLLLSDSGFYLCAFAQGNTEAFFGQGTRLTVV.

The chain is built from TRBV27 and TRBJ1-1; D not certain. CDR1 and CDR2 from the germline V gene are MNHEY and SMNVEV (reference sequence). The V end was cut by 3 bases, the J end by 2 bases, with 10 bases between. The CDR3 covers 14 residues. The CDR3 region has the DNA TGTGCCAGCAGTTTGGCGGGCCACAACACTGAAGCTTTCTTT. Amino acids: CASSLAGHNTEAFF.